This TCR beta chain was sequenced during a study of memory CD4+ T cells and cytomegalovirus serostatus. Single viable CD3+CD4+CD8-CD45RO+ cells were sorted as the memory CD4+ T cells. Sequencing used immunoSEQ multiplex PCR; TCRdb keeps in-frame clones, though not all of them. The data contain over 40,000 clones, around 79% of them singletons. The trim removed 6 bases at V and 0 bases at J, leaving 4 bases unmatched. Germline CDR1 reads MNHEY; CDR2 reads SVGAGI. The CDR3 extends over 15 amino acids. This receptor was identified in an adult in good health and CMV-seronegative. Sequencing used memory CD4+ T cells from blood. The chain recombines TRBV6-5 with TRBJ1-2; 10 bases align to TRBD1. The CDR3 nucleotides are TGTGCCAGCAGCCCGGGACAGGGGACTAACTATGGCTACACCTTC. Protein: CASSPGQGTNYGYTF.